Presented here are 14 T cell receptor beta chains from one specimen sequenced in a study of Graves' ophthalmopathy and Graves' hyperthyroidism. Beta-chain TCR CDR3 regions were amplified from RNA transcripts. Amplification began with first-round RT-PCR using HTBI primers, then second-round multiplex PCR was performed. MiXCR, applied by TCRdb to the multiplex PCR reads, yields one record per CDR3 protein. The sample has approximately 700,000 distinct CDR3 sequences, 35% to 45% seen once. Sample: peripheral blood. Source of these receptors: an adult man with Graves' ophthalmopathy.

The table lists this clonotype with many counts. The CDR3 DNA sequence: TGTGCCAGCACTCCATTGGGGTGGACTGAAGCTTTCTTT. Translating it yields CASTPLGWTEAFF. The chain combines TRBV25-1 with TRBJ1-1; D is unclear. CDR1 MGHDK and CDR2 SYGVNS come from the germline V gene. There are 13 residues in the CDR3. V lost 7 bases and J 5 bases, leaving 14 bases between the germline ends.

This chain links TRBV25-1 with TRBJ1-5; D perhaps matches TRBD1 (6 bases). V lost 8 bases to trimming and J lost 5 bases, with 16 bases between them. The V gene's germline CDR1 is MGHDK and CDR2 SYGVNS. The CDR3 is 14 residues long. CDR3 sequence reads: CASQRGSGDQPQHF. CDR3 coding DNA: TGTGCCAGCCAGAGGGGCTCAGGGGATCAGCCCCAGCATTTT.

J is TRBJ1-2 and V is TRBV29-1; D gene unclear. Germline CDR1 reads SQVTM; CDR2 reads ANQGSEA. Trimming cost V 0 bases and J 6 bases, with 11 bases left between them. The CDR3 extends over 13 amino acids. The CDR3 nucleotides are TGCAGCGTTGAAGATGGCGGGGTGGATGGCTACACCTTC. It translates to CSVEDGGVDGYTF.

There are many counts of this clonotype. The chain carries TRBV12-3 or TRBV12-4 and TRBJ1-1; the D is unclear. Trimming stripped 2 bases from V and 4 bases from J, with 11 bases between. The CDR3 sequence is 14 residues long. As DNA, the CDR3 is TGTGCCAGCAGTTTAAGGGCCTCGAGCACTGAAGCTTTCTTT. This translates into CASSLRASSTEAFF.

This clonotype turned up a few times. This chain joins TRBV12-3 or TRBV12-4 and TRBJ2-2; no clear D gene. The CDR3 extends over 13 amino acids. The CDR3 nucleotides are TGTGCTAGTGGTTTCGTCACAACCGGGGAGCTGTTTTTT. Its protein is CASGFVTTGELFF.

This clonotype was recorded at least ten times. The rearrangement joins TRBV7-8 to TRBJ2-7; D is unclear. Germline V gene sequence: CDR1 SGHVS, CDR2 FQNEAQ. The CDR3 has 14 amino acids. V gave up 2 bases and J gave up 2 bases, with 10 bases separating them. The CDR3 bases are TGTGCCAGCAGCTTACTAGGATCAACCTACGAGCAGTACTTC. Protein: CASSLLGSTYEQYF.

The rearrangement uses TRBV19 and TRBJ1-2; D gene uncertain. CDR3 length equals 16 residues. Trimming stripped 9 bases from V and 0 bases from J, with 20 bases between. Germline lookup yields CDR1 LNHDA and CDR2 SQIVND (reference sequence). CDR3 in amino acids: CASSPGGRYSNYGYTF. In DNA form, the CDR3 reads TGTGCCAGCAGCCCCGGAGGTCGGTATTCTAACTATGGCTACACCTTC.

To note about this clonotype: One base away lies a much larger clone, so this may be a sequencing read error. The chain links TRBV25-1 to TRBJ2-7; 9 bases match TRBD1. Germline lookup yields CDR1 MGHDK and CDR2 SYGVNS. This CDR3 is built from 15 residues. This CDR3 reads CGSSPHRGPGYEQYF. The CDR3 coding sequence is TGTGGCAGCAGCCCTCACAGGGGGCCAGGATACGAGCAGTACTTC.

The chain is built from TRBV24-1 and TRBJ2-5; 9 bases agree with TRBD2. The CDR3 consists of 15 residues. The junction had 5 bases not matched to a gene; V was cut back by 5 bases and J by 2 bases. Germline values: CDR1 KGHDR, CDR2 SFDVKD. The CDR3 bases are TGTGCCACCAGTGTTCGGGCGGGAGGGCAAGAGACCCAGTACTTC. This sequence encodes CATSVRAGGQETQYF.

In its sample, this clonotype was seen once. A read error may account for a junction end that differs from germline. The rearrangement uses TRBV29-1 and TRBJ1-2, with 10 bases fitting TRBD1. There are 13 residues in the CDR3. The V gene's germline CDR1 is SQVTM and CDR2 ANQGSEA. The DNA of the CDR3 is TGCAGCGTGGAAGGGACAGGGGTTTATGGCTACACCTTC. Protein product: CSVEGTGVYGYTF. Full variable domain (missing parts from reference TRBV29-1 and TRBJ1-2): SAVISQKPSRDICQRGTSLTIQCQVDSQVTMMFWYRQQPGQSLTLIATANQGSEATYESGFVIDKFPISRPNLTFSTLTVSNMSPEDSSIYLCSVEGTGVYGYTFGSGTRLTVV.

This clonotype came up many times. The chain employs TRBV7-9 and TRBJ1-1; D may be TRBD1 (5 bases). V lost 3 bases and J 5 bases, leaving 7 bases between the germline ends. CDR3 length: 12 amino acids. CDR1 and CDR2 from the germline V gene are SEHNR and FQNEAQ (reference sequence). CDR3 protein: CASSFQGTEAFF. In nucleotides, the CDR3 is TGTGCCAGCAGCTTCCAGGGAACTGAAGCTTTCTTT. The full variable domain, with the rest looked up from reference TRBV7-9 and TRBJ1-1, is DTGVSQNPRHKITKRGQNVTFRCDPISEHNRLYWYRQTLGQGPEFLTYFQNEAQLEKSRLLSDRFSAERPKGSFSTLEIQRTEQGDSAMYLCASSFQGTEAFFGQGTRLTVV.

The chain is built from TRBV5-1 and TRBJ2-5; 9 bases fit TRBD1. Germline lookup yields CDR1 SGHRS and CDR2 YFSETQ. With V trimmed by 2 bases and J by 5 bases, 7 bases remained unmatched. The CDR3 is 15 residues long. CDR3 region: CASSLRTGAYETQYF. Here the CDR3 DNA reads TGCGCCAGCAGCTTACGGACAGGGGCCTATGAGACCCAGTACTTC.

This clonotype was detected only once. The chain is built from TRBV25-1 and TRBJ2-2; the D is unclear. Germline-derived CDR1 and CDR2 are MGHDK and SYGVNS. The V end lost 6 bases, the J end lost 6 bases, and 29 bases lay between the germline ends. The CDR3 extends over 19 amino acids. The CDR3 nucleotides are TGTGCCAGCAGCGCCTCTCCCCCCGAGCCTAGTTCAGCCGCCGGGGAGCTGTTTTTT. Residues: CASSASPPEPSSAAGELFF. Full variable domain (remainder filled in from reference TRBV25-1 and TRBJ2-2): EADIYQTPRYLVIGTGKKITLECSQTMGHDKMYWYQQDPGMELHLIHYSYGVNSTEKGDLSSESTVSRIRTEHFPLTLESARPSHTSQYLCASSASPPEPSSAAGELFFGEGSRLTVL.

This clonotype was observed a handful of times. V is TRBV12-3 or TRBV12-4 and J is TRBJ1-4; D is unclear. The germline V and J ends were trimmed by 2 bases and 11 bases, with 21 bases remaining between them. The CDR3 contains 16 residues. In DNA form, the CDR3 reads TGTGCCAGCAGTTTATCGACTGGTCAAGGCCGTTTTAAACTGTTTTTT. This encodes CASSLSTGQGRFKLFF.